Sequencing of this T cell receptor (beta chain) was carried out in a study of T cells in Graves' hyperthyroidism and ophthalmopathy. Study at large: Peripheral blood sampling occurred at initial diagnosis, before any treatment.

It was uncontrolled infection, other autoimmune disease, pregnancy or lactation that excluded patients. Diagnostic decisions used clinical symptoms, serum thyroxine and TRAb, thyroid ultrasound and orbital computed tomography. Study findings and constraints: Most thyroid clonotypes with frequency above 0.001 were detected in blood.

V lost 1 base and J lost 0, with 9 bases in between. This CDR3 has 15 amino acids. Per the germline V gene, CDR1 is LNHDA and CDR2 is SQIVND (reference sequence). In the case of this clonotype: What it binds is not known.

TCR beta CDR3 regions were amplified from RNA transcripts. Primed by the HTBI set, a first-round RT-PCR was run on the TCR CDR3. TCRdb recomputed calls from the multiplex PCR reads with MiXCR, one row per CDR3 protein. The table has 500,000 to 800,000 distinct CDR3 sequences, 14% seen once. The sample consisted of blood. The chain has TRBV19 and TRBJ1-1, with a possible D match to TRBD1 (5 bases). This clonotype was sampled from a woman aged 45-65 years with Graves' ophthalmopathy. CDR3 residues: CASSIVGGLNTEAFF. CDR3 nucleotides: TGTGCCAGTAGTATAGTTGGGGGTTTGAACACTGAAGCTTTCTTT. The full variable domain, rest sourced from reference TRBV19 and TRBJ1-1, is DGGITQSPKYLFRKEGQNVTLSCEQNLNHDAMYWYRQDPGQGLRLIYYSQIVNDFQKGDIAEGYSVSREKKESFPLTVTSAQKNPTAFYLCASSIVGGLNTEAFFGQGTRLTVV.